The 14 T cell receptor beta chains below come from one sample, sequenced in a study of T-cell reconstitution after alpha-beta-depleted transplantation in children. Preparing the TCRbeta library involved the use of unique molecular identifiers. One entry per CDR3 protein results from TCRdb running MiXCR on the PCR reads. The sample lists hundreds of thousands of distinct CDR3 sequences, about a sixth occurring once. This specimen was PBMCs, mostly from graft donor cells, taken 360 days after TCRalphabeta/CD19-depleted stem cell transplant. These receptors were taken from a boy younger than two who had a stem cell transplant for Wiskott-Aldrich syndrome, so the T cells may come from the graft donor.

This clonotype was picked up many times. The chain joins TRBV12-3 or TRBV12-4 to TRBJ2-5, with D possibly matching TRBD1 (5 bases). The CDR3 spans 13 residues. Between the trimmed V and J ends, which lost 6 bases and 4 bases, there was a span of 12 bases. The CDR3 sequence: CASSLNQGETQYF. DNA for the CDR3: TGTGCCAGCAGCCTTAACCAGGGAGAGACCCAGTACTTC.

This clonotype was counted between two and nine times. This chain uses TRBV6-1 with TRBJ1-5; TRBD1 matches 12 bases. Germline CDR1 and CDR2: MNHNS and SASEGT. With V trimmed by 6 bases and J by 6 bases, 6 bases remained unmatched. The CDR3 loop spans 15 amino acids. CDR3 DNA: TGTGCCAGCAGCCCGGGACAGGGGGCGAGTCAGCCCCAGCATTTT. Translation gives CASSPGQGASQPQHF.

The V call is TRBV6-5, the J call TRBJ2-7; 7 bases align to TRBD2. This CDR3 has 16 amino acids. V was pared by 4 bases and J by 3 bases, with 12 bases of the junction left unmatched. CDR1 is MNHEY and CDR2 is SVGAGI in the germline V gene. Here the CDR3 reads CASSSVPGLSVYEQYF. In nucleotides, the CDR3 is TGTGCCAGCAGTTCCGTTCCGGGACTATCCGTCTACGAGCAGTACTTC.

The V gene is TRBV5-5, the J gene TRBJ2-7, with 9 bases matching TRBD1. The CDR3 is 15 amino acids. V trimming: 4 bases; J trimming: 2 bases; junction bases outside the gene matches: 7. CDR1 is SGHKS and CDR2 is YYEKEE in the germline V gene (reference sequence). Here the CDR3 reads CASSPGQGKTYEQYF. CDR3 coding DNA: TGTGCCAGCAGCCCTGGACAGGGGAAAACCTACGAGCAGTACTTC.

This clonotype turned up a few times. The chain links TRBV12-3 or TRBV12-4 to TRBJ2-3; 7 bases align to TRBD1. This CDR3 contains 15 residues. V shed 5 bases and J 0 bases; nucleotides not matched to a gene: 5. The CDR3 DNA reads as TGTGCCAGCAGTCGACGGACAGGTAGCACAGATACGCAGTATTTT. As protein: CASSRRTGSTDTQYF.

The rearrangement joins TRBV5-1 to TRBJ2-5; D assignment may be TRBD1 or TRBD2 (5 bases each). Germline values: CDR1 SGHRS, CDR2 YFSETQ. This CDR3 is 19 amino acids long. Between the trimmed V and J ends, which lost 5 bases and 3 bases, there was a span of 29 bases. The CDR3 sequence: CASRPQIGWDAVAKETQYF. For the CDR3, the DNA is TGCGCCAGCAGACCCCAGATTGGATGGGACGCTGTTGCCAAAGAGACCCAGTACTTC.

This clonotype was observed many times. The gene calls are TRBV5-1 and TRBJ2-7; D ambiguous. Germline V lookup: CDR1 SGHRS, CDR2 YFSETQ. Trimming removed 1 base at V and 5 bases at J, with 4 bases between. The CDR3 contains 11 residues. The CDR3 DNA sequence: TGCGCCAGCAGCTTGTTAAACGAGCAGTACTTC. As protein: CASSLLNEQYF.

The genes are TRBV24-1 and TRBJ2-3; 10 bases align to TRBD1. V was clipped by 1 base and J by 2 bases; unmatched bases: 5. The length of the CDR3 is 17 residues. Germline values: CDR1 KGHDR, CDR2 SFDVKD. CDR3 protein: CATSDLRDRGATDTQYF. CDR3 sequence (DNA): TGTGCCACCAGTGATTTACGGGACAGGGGTGCCACAGATACGCAGTATTTT.

The chain links TRBV6-5 to TRBJ2-3, with no clear D. The CDR3 covers 15 residues. CDR1 and CDR2 (germline): MNHEY, SVGAGI. Trimming stripped 6 bases from V and 3 bases from J, with 16 bases between. CDR3 in amino acids: CASRYTAKRTDTQYF. CDR3 nucleotides: TGTGCCAGCAGGTATACGGCGAAAAGGACAGATACGCAGTATTTT.

This chain connects TRBV30 to TRBJ2-2; a weak D match, TRBD2 (5 bases). This CDR3 region has 16 residues. Looked up from germline, CDR1 is GTSNPN and CDR2 is SVGIG (reference sequence). V lost 5 bases and J 5 bases, leaving 21 bases between the germline ends. The CDR3, as DNA: TGTGCCTGGGCGGGTTATCCGGGAAGGAATACCGGGGAGCTGTTTTTT. Protein product: CAWAGYPGRNTGELFF.

J is TRBJ2-1 and V is TRBV20-1; D is possibly TRBD1 (6 bases). Trimming removed 1 base from V and 9 bases from J, with 16 bases in between. Germline V gene lookup returns CDR1 DFQATT and CDR2 SNEGSKA (reference sequence). The CDR3 loop spans 14 amino acids. The CDR3 bases are TGCAGTGCTAGAGCCGGGACAACTCTACTTGAGCAGTTCTTC. It codes for CSARAGTTLLEQFF.

This clonotype has only a few counts. The chain has TRBV21-1 and TRBJ1-2. TRBV21-1 is noted as a pseudogene. The CDR3 sequence is 12 residues long. Here the CDR3 DNA reads TGTGCCAGCAGCAAGGCCTTCTATGGCTACACCTTC. This encodes CASSKAFYGYTF.

The chain joins TRBV5-1 to TRBJ2-7; possible D gene TRBD2, 5 bases. The germline CDR1 and CDR2 sequences are SGHRS and YFSETQ. Trimming pared 5 bases from V and 3 bases from J, leaving 15 bases between. The length of the CDR3 is 14 residues. As DNA, the CDR3 is TGCGCCAGCAGACCCAGGACTTCTATCTACGAGCAGTACTTC. It codes for CASRPRTSIYEQYF.

This rearrangement joins TRBV20-1 to TRBJ2-5; 11 bases agree with TRBD1. The CDR3 is 16 amino acids. The ends lost 2 bases at V and 9 bases at J; junction bases unmatched: 14. Germline loops: CDR1 DFQATT, CDR2 SNEGSKA (reference sequence). CDR3 in DNA: TGCAGTGCTAGAAATCCGGGACAGGGGGGAGGTTGGGCCCAGTACTTC. This encodes CSARNPGQGGGWAQYF.